A single sample gave rise to the 28 T cell receptor beta chains below, sequenced in a study of T cells in Graves' hyperthyroidism and ophthalmopathy. From RNA transcripts, TCR beta CDR3 regions were amplified. Using the HTBI primer set, a first-round RT-PCR was run on the TCR CDR3. TCRdb re-derived calls from the multiplex PCR reads in MiXCR, one entry per CDR3 protein. The sample shows approximately 600,000 distinct CDR3 sequences, 14% to 15% of them seen only once. Sequencing was done on a sample of blood. The receptors were gathered from a woman aged 35 to 49 with Graves' ophthalmopathy.

This sequence joins TRBV5-1 and TRBJ1-2; TRBD1 is a possible D gene (5 bases). Looked up from germline, CDR1 is SGHRS and CDR2 is YFSETQ. V lost 5 bases and J lost 5, with 22 bases in between. The CDR3 is 16 residues long. The CDR3 DNA reads as TGCGCCAGCAGGGAGGGACTACTGGTGTCGGGGTATGGCTACACCTTC. Its translation is CASREGLLVSGYGYTF.

This clonotype was found many times. The CDR3 region is CASSQWVGGDYGYTF. For the CDR3, the DNA is TGTGCCAGCAGCCAATGGGTAGGGGGAGACTATGGCTACACCTTC. This rearrangement joins TRBV3-1 to TRBJ1-2; D is possibly TRBD1 (6 bases). This CDR3 comprises 15 residues. The V gene lost 2 bases and the J gene lost 3 bases, with 13 bases spanning the gap. Germline values: CDR1 LGHDT, CDR2 YNNKEL (reference sequence). The entire variable domain, with the rest obtained from reference TRBV3-1 and TRBJ1-2, is as follows: DTAVSQTPKYLVTQMGNDKSIKCEQNLGHDTMYWYKQDSKKFLKIMFSYNNKELIINETVPNRFSPKSPDKAHLNLHINSLELGDSAVYFCASSQWVGGDYGYTFGSGTRLTVV.

Regarding this clonotype: Just one base apart from a much larger clone, this may be a read error. The rearrangement joins TRBV12-3 or TRBV12-4 to TRBJ2-2, with 7 bases aligning to TRBD2. The CDR3 spans 15 residues. Trimming removed 3 bases from V and 4 bases from J; junction bases left unmatched: 5. CDR3 in DNA: TGTGCCAGCAGTTTCGGGGGAGGGACCACCGGGGAGCTGTTTTTT. This sequence encodes CASSFGGGTTGELFF.

A few counts support this clonotype. In nucleotides, the CDR3 is TGTGCCAGTAGTATGACCGTGGGGGGGACTGAAGCTTTCTTT. Protein: CASSMTVGGTEAFF. This chain connects TRBV19 to TRBJ1-1, with a possible D match to TRBD1 (5 bases). CDR1 is LNHDA, CDR2 SQIVND, per germline (reference sequence). The V gene lost 3 bases and the J gene lost 5 bases, with 13 bases spanning the gap. The CDR3 is 14 amino acids.

This clonotype has a handful of counts. This chain uses TRBV3-1 with TRBJ1-5, with D hard to call. The V and J ends lost 1 base and 4 bases respectively, with 11 bases between them. Germline loops: CDR1 LGHDT, CDR2 YNNKEL (reference sequence). CDR3 length equals 15 residues. The CDR3 here is CASSQVKDANQPQHF. In DNA form, the CDR3 reads TGTGCCAGCAGCCAAGTGAAGGACGCGAATCAGCCCCAGCATTTT.

The sample holds many counts of this clonotype. V and J are TRBV28 and TRBJ2-5; D might be TRBD1 or TRBD2, each matching 6 bases. V lost 5 bases and J lost 5, with 12 bases in between. Germline CDR1 and CDR2: MDHEN and SYDVKM. There are 13 residues in the CDR3. In nucleotides, the CDR3 is TGTGCCAGCAGTCCCACGGGGGCGGAGACCCAGTACTTC. This sequence encodes CASSPTGAETQYF.

In this sample, this clonotype turned up many times. V usage is TRBV28 and J usage is TRBJ2-7; D possibly corresponds to TRBD2 (6 bases). The germline gives CDR1 MDHEN, CDR2 SYDVKM. The length of the CDR3 is 15 residues. The ends were cut back, 2 bases at V and 3 bases at J, with 14 bases in the middle. CDR3 amino acids: CASSLRAGRFYEQYF. The CDR3 coding sequence is TGTGCCAGCAGTTTAAGGGCAGGGAGGTTCTACGAGCAGTACTTC.

The sample holds many counts of this clonotype. J is TRBJ2-5 and V is TRBV11-2; D gene unclear. With 1 base removed from V and 5 bases from J, the gap between germline ends came to 14 bases. The CDR3 is 15 amino acids. Germline V gene sequence: CDR1 SGHAT, CDR2 FQNNGV. As DNA, the CDR3 is TGTGCCAGCAGCTTAGTTCCGGGCCCGACGGAGACCCAGTACTTC. The encoded protein is CASSLVPGPTETQYF. Supplemented by reference TRBV11-2 and TRBJ2-5, the full variable domain reads EAGVAQSPRYKIIEKRQSVAFWCNPISGHATLYWYQQILGQGPKLLIQFQNNGVVDDSQLPKDRFSAERLKGVDSTLKIQPAKLEDSAVYLCASSLVPGPTETQYFGPGTRLLVL.

This clonotype was seen ten or more times. The chain recombines TRBV29-1 with TRBJ2-2; D ambiguous. The CDR3 covers 14 residues. Germline V lookup: CDR1 SQVTM, CDR2 ANQGSEA. V was pared by 2 bases and J by 0 bases, with 7 bases between. In DNA form, the CDR3 reads TGCAGCGTTGAAAAGGGATCGAACACCGGGGAGCTGTTTTTT. Residues: CSVEKGSNTGELFF.

This clonotype was observed at least ten times. The chain uses TRBV2 and TRBJ2-5, with D possibly TRBD2 on 5 matching bases. This CDR3 has 15 amino acids. Trimming cost V 7 bases and J 0 bases, with 15 bases left between them. The germline CDR1 and CDR2 sequences are SNHLY and FYNNEI. Here the CDR3 reads CASNMASRYQETQYF. The CDR3, as DNA: TGTGCCAGCAATATGGCTAGCAGATACCAAGAGACCCAGTACTTC.

This clonotype was observed many times. The chain uses TRBV29-1 and TRBJ1-2, with D perhaps matching TRBD1 (6 bases). The germline gives CDR1 SQVTM, CDR2 ANQGSEA. The length of the CDR3 is 13 residues. V was pared by 4 bases and J by 8 bases, with 17 bases between. The CDR3 bases are TGCAGCGTTGTTCCCCGGGACAAAGAAGGCTACACCTTC. Encoded protein: CSVVPRDKEGYTF.

This rearrangement joins TRBV11-2 to TRBJ2-2; 12 bases agree with TRBD2. Germline V gives CDR1 SGHAT, CDR2 FQNNGV. V lost 4 bases, J lost 1 base, and 10 bases stayed unmatched. This CDR3 is 19 amino acids long. The CDR3 nucleotides are TGTGCCAGCAGCTCTAGGTCTAGCGGGGGGGGCTTGAACACCGGGGAGCTGTTTTTT. This codes for CASSSRSSGGGLNTGELFF.

This clonotype occurred many times. V and J are TRBV29-1 and TRBJ1-1, with no clear D. Germline-derived CDR1 and CDR2 are SQVTM and ANQGSEA. This CDR3 is built from 13 residues. The germline V and J ends were trimmed by 2 bases and 4 bases, with 11 bases remaining between them. This CDR3 reads CSVELHEATEAFF. The CDR3 DNA follows: TGCAGCGTTGAATTGCATGAGGCCACTGAAGCTTTCTTT.

This clonotype showed up many times. The chain couples TRBV7-2 to TRBJ2-7; TRBD2 matches at 8 bases. CDR3 length: 14 amino acids. Per germline, CDR1 SGHTA and CDR2 FQGNSA. Trimming at V came to 5 bases and at J to 3 bases, leaving 6 bases not matched to a gene. CDR3 DNA sequence: TGTGCCAGCAGCGCCATCAGCGGGAGCTACGAGCAGTACTTC. Its protein product is CASSAISGSYEQYF.

This clonotype has just a few counts. The gene calls are TRBV19 and TRBJ1-1, with D unresolved. This CDR3 has 17 residues. Germline-derived CDR1 and CDR2 are LNHDA and SQIVND (reference sequence). Trimming cost V 1 base and J 3 bases, with 18 bases left between them. Here the CDR3 DNA reads TGTGCCAGTAGTATAGTCGGGTTGGGGAGGAGATACACTGAAGCTTTCTTT. Translating it yields CASSIVGLGRRYTEAFF.

This clonotype has ten or more counts. The chain combines TRBV27 with TRBJ2-2; D remains ambiguous. From germline, CDR1 is MNHEY and CDR2 SMNVEV (reference sequence). Trimming left V 3 bases short and J 6 bases short, with 5 bases between. This CDR3 spans 12 amino acids. The CDR3 loop is CASSFASGELFF. The DNA for the CDR3 is TGTGCCAGCAGTTTCGCGTCCGGGGAGCTGTTTTTT.

The sample holds many counts of this clonotype. The chain carries TRBV11-2 and TRBJ2-7; 8 bases match TRBD2. Germline trimming cut 3 bases from V and 3 bases from J; bases unmatched to any gene: 7. The CDR3 sequence is 15 residues long. Germline V gives CDR1 SGHAT, CDR2 FQNNGV. The DNA of the CDR3 is TGTGCCAGCAGCTTCGCGGGAGGAGAAAACTACGAGCAGTACTTC. It yields the protein CASSFAGGENYEQYF.

This clonotype was counted at least ten times. The V and J genes are TRBV20-1 and TRBJ1-1; the match to TRBD1 covers 8 bases. The CDR3 is 14 residues long. V was clipped by 5 bases and J by 6 bases; unmatched bases: 11. Germline CDR1 DFQATT, CDR2 SNEGSKA (reference sequence). CDR3 sequence (DNA): TGCAGTGCTCGAACTGGACAGGGACCCTCTGAAGCTTTCTTT. This sequence encodes CSARTGQGPSEAFF.

This clonotype was counted ten times or more. The J gene is TRBJ2-5, the V gene TRBV7-9, with 11 positions matching TRBD2. Germline lookup yields CDR1 SEHNR and CDR2 FQNEAQ (reference sequence). The V and J ends lost 3 bases and 2 bases, in that order; junction bases with no gene match: 5. This CDR3 contains 16 residues. The CDR3, as DNA: TGTGCCAGCAGCTTTCCCACTAGCGGGAGTCAAGAGACCCAGTACTTC. It encodes CASSFPTSGSQETQYF.

The table lists this clonotype with many counts. The V call is TRBV11-1, the J call TRBJ1-2, with 10 bases that match TRBD1. The ends lost 5 bases at V and 1 base at J; junction bases unmatched: 7. Germline V gene lookup returns CDR1 SGHAT and CDR2 FQDESV (reference sequence). CDR3 size: 16 residues. The CDR3 DNA reads as TGTGCCAGCAGCCCAGCCGGGACAGGGGTTAACTATGGCTACACCTTC. Protein sequence: CASSPAGTGVNYGYTF.

At least ten counts were recorded for this clonotype. The CDR3 DNA follows: TGTGCCAGCAGTTACTATGTGGCGGAGCCCCAGCATTTT. Its translation: CASSYYVAEPQHF. The chain couples TRBV6-2 or TRBV6-3 to TRBJ1-5; no clear D gene. Trimming took 1 base from V and 8 from J, leaving 9 bases between them. CDR3 length equals 13 residues. Germline lookup yields CDR1 MNHEY and CDR2 SVGEGT.

The rearrangement links TRBV6-5 to TRBJ2-5; D unresolved. CDR3 length: 16 residues. V lost 0 bases and J 0 bases, leaving 11 bases between the germline ends. Per the germline V gene, CDR1 is MNHEY and CDR2 is SVGAGI. CDR3: CASSYSTGRDQETQYF. CDR3 DNA sequence: TGTGCCAGCAGTTACTCGACCGGCCGGGACCAAGAGACCCAGTACTTC.

This clonotype was seen only a few times. This sequence joins TRBV14 and TRBJ1-3; D unclear. CDR1 and CDR2 from the germline V gene are SGHDN and FVKESK. This CDR3 is 15 amino acids long. The V end lost 5 bases, the J end lost 0 bases, and 11 bases lay between the germline ends. CDR3 protein: CASSFMTVSGNTIYF. Written as DNA, the CDR3 is TGTGCCAGCAGCTTTATGACTGTCTCTGGAAACACCATATATTTT.

This clonotype was detected many times. The chain joins TRBV2 to TRBJ2-7; D call uncertain. The CDR3 contains 13 residues. The germline V and J ends were trimmed by 6 bases and 2 bases, with 11 bases remaining between them. CDR1 and CDR2 (germline): SNHLY, FYNNEI. The CDR3 nucleotides read TGTGCCAGCAGCGGTAGATATACCTACGAGCAGTACTTC. Its translation is CASSGRYTYEQYF.

In this sample, this clonotype turned up many times. The chain has TRBV7-2 and TRBJ2-7; 7 positions match TRBD2. CDR3 length: 14 residues. Losses at the gene ends were 3 bases for V and 2 bases for J; bases not matched to a gene: 4. Germline CDR1 is SGHTA and CDR2 is FQGNSA. The CDR3: CASSFTSEAYEQYF. CDR3 nucleotide sequence: TGTGCCAGCAGCTTTACTAGCGAAGCCTACGAGCAGTACTTC.

At least ten counts were recorded for this clonotype. The V and J genes are TRBV7-8 and TRBJ2-5, with 9 bases that match TRBD2. Germline CDR1 is SGHVS and CDR2 is FQNEAQ. This CDR3 has 17 amino acids. Germline trimming cut 4 bases from V and 0 bases from J; bases unmatched to any gene: 9. The CDR3 here is CASSSRNSGRNQETQYF. CDR3 in DNA: TGTGCCAGCAGCTCTCGAAATAGCGGGAGAAACCAAGAGACCCAGTACTTC.

This clonotype occurred many times. The chain recombines TRBV20-1 with TRBJ1-1; D perhaps matches TRBD1 (5 bases). Per germline, CDR1 DFQATT and CDR2 SNEGSKA (reference sequence). V was trimmed by 7 bases and J by 0 bases, leaving 9 bases between them. This CDR3 contains 12 residues. The CDR3 DNA is TGCAGTGTGGGGGACTTGAACACTGAAGCTTTCTTT. It translates to CSVGDLNTEAFF.

This clonotype was detected many times. This chain connects TRBV11-1 to TRBJ1-2; perhaps TRBD1 as D (5 bases). The CDR3 loop spans 17 amino acids. Germline V CDR1 and CDR2: SGHAT, FQDESV (reference sequence). V lost 1 base and J lost 3, with 18 bases in between. The chain's CDR3 is CASSLGFAGSNDYGYTF. The CDR3 DNA is TGTGCCAGCAGCTTAGGTTTCGCAGGGTCGAATGACTATGGCTACACCTTC. Filled out from reference TRBV11-1 and TRBJ1-2, the complete variable domain reads EAEVAQSPRYKITEKSQAVAFWCDPISGHATLYWYRQILGQGPELLVQFQDESVVDDSQLPKDRFSAERLKGVDSTLKIQPAELGDSAMYLCASSLGFAGSNDYGYTFGSGTRLTVV.